This TCR beta chain appears in the sequencing data of a study of CD4+ T cells in melanoma (dated by TCRdb to 2021 to 2024). For the study in its entirety: The study investigated neoantigen-specific CD4+ T cells in human melanoma. The paper's findings and limits, for the study overall: Neoantigen-specific CD4+ T cells in melanoma were reported to have a range of differentiation states. The report described a correlation between neoantigen-specific CD4+ T cells and the function of CD8+ T cells, macrophages and B cells.

Libraries were built with the immunoSEQ multiplex PCR assay. TCRdb stores this immuneACCESS table with in-frame sequences only. Part of the clones is absent; in the studies checked, under half of the shortfall reflects unresolved V genes, and no reason is known for the rest. The table for this sample lists about 110,000 clones; around 93% of them were counted only once. Roughly 3.5% of the sample is held by the ten biggest clonotypes. Patients with melanoma were used as donors. With regard to this clone: Its antigen is not yet known. It has no much larger one-base neighbor in the sample; base qualities were not kept.

At the junction V is shortened by 0 bases and J by 6 bases; bases outside the gene matches: 8. From the cysteine up to the phenylalanine, the CDR3 has a length of 16 residues. The DNA shown is the 48-base CDR3, in frame from base 1. Based on the germline V gene, the CDR1 and CDR2 sequences are SGDLS and YYNGEE. The sequencing input was peripheral blood. In this chain, TRBV9 is recombined with TRBJ2-1; 8 central bases correspond to TRBD2. This sequence was found in a human donor with melanoma. The CDR3 here reads CASSVVGGRTGNEQFF. The DNA reads TGTGCCAGCAGCGTAGTGGGCGGGAGGACGGGCAATGAGCAGTTCTTC.